This T cell receptor beta chain was recovered during a study of PD-1 blockade in classical Hodgkin lymphoma. Trimming pared 3 bases from V and 0 bases from J, leaving 15 bases between. CDR1 and CDR2 from the germline V gene are SGHVS and FQNEAQ. The CDR3 runs 17 residues. The repertoire was sequenced with immunoSEQ multiplex PCR; TCRdb's copy has only in-frame clones and lacks some. Of some 15,000 clones listed, about four fifths are singletons. Relapses following autologous stem cell transplantation were seen in all patients, with brentuximab vedotin exposure varying. Patients had relapsed/refractory classical Hodgkin lymphoma with complete response, partial response or progressive disease as best response.

Sequences were derived from peripheral blood mononuclear cells (PBMCs), sampled before the second cycle of nivolumab. The chain has TRBV7-8 and TRBJ1-5; maybe TRBD1 (5 bases). The TCR sequence derives from a human donor with classical Hodgkin lymphoma. The DNA for the CDR3 is TGTGCCAGCAGCTTCGAAAGACAGTGGTATAGCAATCAGCCCCAGCATTTT. This codes for CASSFERQWYSNQPQHF.